What follows is one T cell receptor beta chain and its context. This clonotype was observed many times. Its specific antigen is unknown. No quality values exist for individual bases; no much larger clone is one base distant. Every donor in the study was a healthy Caucasian. Three unrelated non-twin adults were additionally sequenced: a male aged 18 to 30, a male aged 50 to 60 and a female aged 50 to 60. Using Miltenyi CD45RO+ enrichment and human naive T-cell isolation kits, memory (CD45RO+) and naive T cells were isolated from PBMC. The data were taken from a study of identical twins (TCRdb year 2016). Study-level background: The study deep-sequenced TCR alpha and beta repertoires from monozygotic twins, unrelated adults of various ages and cord blood to test whether fetal clonotypes persist. Replicate twin experiments were performed at different times using different library preparation protocols to rule out contamination. Overall study results and their limits: Fewer insertions were carried by abundant cord blood beta clonotypes, a similar but weaker trend appeared in young adult naive repertoires, and no such trend appeared in memory repertoires. Compared with coincidental sharing between unrelated individuals, out-of-frame TCR alpha sequences shared between twins showed an excess of sequences with low generation probability. Invariant T cells such as MAIT and iNKT could partly confound zero-insertion analyses, although diverse VJ usage argued against such confounding for most clonotypes. In monozygotic twins, out-of-frame TCR alpha sharing was systematically underestimated by recombination models, although the models agreed with sharing between unrelated individuals. Because the same donors could not be followed over many years, conclusions were based on cross-sectional statistical analysis. The excess sharing between twins in beta out-of-frame sequences was weaker because fewer shared sequences reduced the signal-to-noise ratio.

The library was produced with 5' RACE. Sequencing used an Illumina HiSeq 2000. Template switching introduced a universal primer binding site; the final cDNA contained a unique molecular identifier, enabling accurate counting of TCR cDNA molecules. Specific primers in the conserved constant-segment region were used to synthesize first-strand cDNA for TCR alpha and beta chains. To control for contamination, every cDNA library was double barcoded, receiving both a SMART-Mk sample barcode and Illumina barcodes. Two successive PCR steps introduced TruSeq adapter sequences along with Illumina sample barcodes. The TCR alpha and beta cDNA libraries were sequenced on the Illumina HiSeq platform using custom primers. The study's own analysis went as follows. Unique molecular identifiers were extracted from raw reads with MiGEC, and CDR3 positions were determined with MiXCR. For each individual, recombination models were inferred using an EM algorithm with the repgenHMM and IGoR tools. Shared clonotypes were analyzed with the tcR package in R, and sharing was normalized by the product of cloneset sizes. To study raw recombination without the effects of thymic and clonal selection, out-of-frame nonproductive sequences were analyzed. Using fastp trimming at Q25 and MiXCR clonotype assembly, TCRdb reanalyzed the public sequencing data and kept in-frame beta chains. Rows merge per CDR3 protein into single entries with the most common DNA and genes. None of the V and J calls come from the authors' own analysis; TCRdb made them. This sample holds about 690,000 distinct CDR3 sequences; around 5.7% were observed only once. Together, the top ten hold roughly 2% of the sample.

V gives up 5 bases and J gives up 0 bases, and the segment between their germline ends measures 17 bases. Taken from cysteine to phenylalanine, the CDR3 has 17 residues. The read is trimmed to its CDR3 DNA, 51 bases read in frame from base 1. As encoded in the germline V gene (reference sequence), CDR1 is SEHNR while CDR2 is FQNEAQ. Sequences were obtained from naive T cells sorted from blood. What this sample's cell subset or site label stands for: cells isolated with a human naive T-cell isolation kit. The receptor was isolated from a man younger than 35 in good health. The V and J segments used are TRBV7-9 and TRBJ2-4; the D region possibly corresponds to TRBD1 (6 bases align). The CDR3 amino acid sequence is: CASSHLQGSLAKNIQYF. The sequenced DNA: TGTGCCAGCAGCCATTTACAGGGATCCTTAGCCAAAAACATTCAGTACTTC. This CDR3, with the reference TRBV7-9 and TRBJ2-4 proteins standing in past its ends, gives the full variable domain DTGVSQNPRHKITKRGQNVTFRCDPISEHNRLYWYRQTLGQGPEFLTYFQNEAQLEKSRLLSDRFSAERPKGSFSTLEIQRTEQGDSAMYLCASSHLQGSLAKNIQYFGAGTRLSVL.